The 12 T cell receptor beta chains given below trace back to one sample, sequenced in a study of blood T cell repertoires in COVID-19. TCRdb's table, derived via immunoSEQ multiplex PCR, lists solely in-frame clones and lacks some. The repertoire holds 95,000 to 100,000 clones, with approximately 85% as singletons. The sequenced sample consisted of peripheral blood. The receptor set was obtained from a woman of 80 years or more with active or convalescent COVID-19.

The CDR3 DNA reads TGTGCCAGCAGTTACTTAGCGGGCCCCGCCAATGAGCAGTTCTTC. Translating it yields CASSYLAGPANEQFF. The chain links TRBV6-5 to TRBJ2-1, with TRBD2 matching 7 bases. V gave up 1 base and J gave up 6 bases; unmatched junction bases: 6. There are 15 residues in the CDR3. Germline V gene lookup returns CDR1 MNHEY and CDR2 SVGAGI.

Regarding this clone: Sequence at one end of the junction differs from germline and may be a read error. This chain links TRBV5-1 with TRBJ1-2, with D possibly being TRBD1 (6 bases). From germline, CDR1 is SGHRS and CDR2 YFSETQ. This CDR3 has 18 residues. The CDR3 bases are TGTGCCAGCAGCTTGGCCCCGGACAGAGACTCGTTTTCCTATGGCTACACCTTC. Amino acids: CASSLAPDRDSFSYGYTF. Together with reference TRBV5-1 and TRBJ1-2, the CDR3 gives the full variable domain: KAGVTQTPRYLIKTRGQQVTLSCSPISGHRSVSWYQQTPGQGLQFLFEYFSETQRNKGNFPGRFSGRQFSNSRSEMNVSTLELGDSALYLCASSLAPDRDSFSYGYTFGSGTRLTVV.

This clone appeared a few times. J is TRBJ2-5 and V is TRBV11-2; maybe TRBD1 (6 bases). This CDR3 comprises 14 residues. Germline assignment: CDR1 SGHAT and CDR2 FQNNGV. Deletions cut 8 bases from V and 1 base from J, with 14 bases between. The CDR3 sequence: CASSPTGFQETQYF. As DNA, the CDR3 is TGTGCCAGCTCCCCGACAGGTTTCCAAGAGACCCAGTACTTC.

This clone was detected a few times. The rearrangement uses TRBV2 and TRBJ2-5; 10 bases agree with TRBD1. Germline V lookup: CDR1 SNHLY, CDR2 FYNNEI. The CDR3 consists of 17 residues. V dropped 6 bases and J dropped 4; count of bases not matched to a gene: 14. The CDR3 protein is CASRSGPDRGRVETQYF. CDR3 coding DNA: TGTGCCAGCAGATCCGGCCCCGACAGGGGGCGTGTAGAGACCCAGTACTTC.

The V call is TRBV7-2, the J call TRBJ2-2, with 10 bases fitting TRBD1. V was clipped by 5 bases and J by 6 bases; unmatched bases: 9. Germline values: CDR1 SGHTA, CDR2 FQGNSA. This CDR3 region has 16 residues. The CDR3 sequence is CASSQTGGVGAGELFF. CDR3 DNA sequence: TGTGCCAGCAGCCAGACAGGGGGCGTCGGGGCCGGGGAGCTGTTTTTT.

The chain carries TRBV6-5 and TRBJ2-1, with 8 bases fitting TRBD2. This CDR3 has 15 amino acids. Germline CDR1 and CDR2: MNHEY and SVGAGI. The trim removed 5 bases at V and 8 bases at J, leaving 11 bases unmatched. CDR3 DNA: TGTGCCAGCAGTCCCAAGACTAGCGTTCCGTATGAGCAGTTCTTC. It encodes CASSPKTSVPYEQFF.

CDR3 nucleotides: TGTGCCAGCAGTGAGCAGGGGCCCGCAGATACGCAGTATTTT. Its protein product is CASSEQGPADTQYF. The V gene is TRBV2, the J gene TRBJ2-3; the D gene is possibly TRBD1 (6 bases). V lost 3 bases, J lost 4 bases, and 11 bases lay in between. Germline V gene sequence: CDR1 SNHLY, CDR2 FYNNEI. The CDR3 sequence is 14 residues long.

This clone came up once. Compared with germline, one end of the junction differs, possibly owing to a read error. The gene calls are TRBV5-1 and TRBJ2-3, with D hard to call. The CDR3 length is 11 residues. Germline values: CDR1 SGHRS, CDR2 YFSETQ. The CDR3 loop is CASMAQDTQYF. DNA for the CDR3: TGTGCCAGCATGGCCCAAGATACGCAGTATTTT. The full variable domain, its missing parts supplied by reference TRBV5-1 and TRBJ2-3, is KAGVTQTPRYLIKTRGQQVTLSCSPISGHRSVSWYQQTPGQGLQFLFEYFSETQRNKGNFPGRFSGRQFSNSRSEMNVSTLELGDSALYLCASMAQDTQYFGPGTRLTVL.

The V gene is TRBV6-5, the J gene TRBJ1-2, with 7 nucleotides matching TRBD1. Germline trimming cut 5 bases from V and 4 bases from J; bases unmatched to any gene: 10. This CDR3 has 15 residues. Germline-derived CDR1 and CDR2 are MNHEY and SVGAGI. The CDR3 DNA follows: TGTGCCAGCAGTCGCACCAGAGGGGGCGGCTATGGCTACACCTTC. Translated: CASSRTRGGGYGYTF.

The chain is built from TRBV7-2 and TRBJ2-1; D may be TRBD1 (5 bases). V was pared by 5 bases and J by 9 bases, with 14 bases between. The CDR3 length is 13 residues. CDR1 and CDR2 (germline): SGHTA, FQGNSA. The CDR3 spells CASSEFRRAEQFF. For the CDR3, the DNA is TGTGCCAGCAGCGAGTTCCGCAGGGCTGAGCAGTTCTTC. The full variable domain, rest sourced from reference TRBV7-2 and TRBJ2-1, is GAGVSQSPSNKVTEKGKDVELRCDPISGHTALYWYRQSLGQGLEFLIYFQGNSAPDKSGLPSDRFSAERTGGSVSTLTIQRTQQEDSAVYLCASSEFRRAEQFFGPGTRLTVL.

V is TRBV9 and J is TRBJ2-1; D is unresolved. Germline-derived CDR1 and CDR2 are SGDLS and YYNGEE. Between the trimmed V and J ends, which lost 1 base and 0 bases, there was a span of 11 bases. The CDR3 extends over 16 amino acids. The CDR3 sequence: CASSVRSVGSYNEQFF. The CDR3 nucleotides read TGTGCCAGCAGCGTACGGAGCGTGGGCTCCTACAATGAGCAGTTCTTC.

This chain joins TRBV12-3 or TRBV12-4 and TRBJ2-7; 8 nucleotides line up with TRBD1. This CDR3 contains 13 residues. The V segment lost 5 bases and the J segment 7 bases; nucleotides outside the gene matches: 7. This chain's CDR3 is CASSPRTGREQYF. CDR3 coding DNA: TGTGCCAGCAGTCCTCGGACAGGGCGAGAGCAGTACTTC.